This T cell receptor beta chain appears in the sequencing data of a study of tumor-infiltrating lymphocytes in glioblastoma multiforme. General study results and limits: RNA-based TCR sequencing may distort clone frequencies, since cells carry unequal TCR transcript numbers. Functional subtype sorting of these T cells was not performed.

Multiple V-beta primers and a C-beta primer amplified TCRB from RNA. A C-beta primer primed TCRB cDNA from approximately 0.5 ug RNA. From the multiplex PCR reads, TCRdb called clonotypes with MiXCR, one entry per CDR3 protein. The repertoire holds some 14,000 distinct CDR3 sequences, with about 67% as singletons. With regard to this clonotype: Its antigen remains unknown. An end of the junction differs from the germline gene, which may be a read error.

What was sequenced was brain tumor tissue. The source is a male donor with glioblastoma.

This chain's CDR3 is CASSLHPDEQYF. Here the CDR3 DNA reads TGCGCCAGCAGTTTACATCCTGACGAGCAGTACTTC. The V call is TRBV12-3 or TRBV12-4, the J call TRBJ2-7, with D uncertain. CDR3 length: 12 amino acids.